The entry that follows covers one T cell receptor (beta chain) sequence. Clones were read by immunoSEQ multiplex PCR, and TCRdb kept only the in-frame ones, dropping some. The sample shows approximately 230,000 clones, about 89% of them seen only once. The data stem from a study of blood T cell repertoires in COVID-19. The CDR3 loop spans 12 amino acids. Per the germline V gene, CDR1 is ENHRY and CDR2 is SYGVKD. V lost 6 bases to trimming and J lost 1 base, with 6 bases between them. The chain has TRBV10-3 and TRBJ1-1; maybe TRBD1 (5 bases). Sequencing was performed on PBMCs or T cells enriched from blood (not recorded which). The clonotype originates from a woman in her twenties or thirties who had recovered from COVID-19. In nucleotides, the CDR3 is TGTGCCATCAGGGGGCCGAACACTGAAGCTTTCTTT. Translated, it gives CAIRGPNTEAFF.